Shown below are 10 T cell receptor beta chains from a single sample sequenced in a study of blood T cell repertoires in COVID-19. Profiled with immunoSEQ multiplex PCR; TCRdb holds only in-frame clones, not every one. The sample has about 270,000 clones, around 82% seen once. The sequenced sample consisted of peripheral blood. The receptors stem from a woman between 18 and 29 years old with acute or convalescent COVID-19.

The V gene is TRBV7-8, the J gene TRBJ1-2; weak D call: TRBD1 (5 bases). The CDR3 has 15 amino acids. Germline values: CDR1 SGHVS, CDR2 FQNEAQ. V lost 1 base to trimming and J lost 7 bases, with 16 bases between them. The CDR3 loop reads CASSLGDRQRGGYTF. CDR3 bases: TGTGCCAGCAGCTTAGGTGACAGACAGCGGGGTGGCTACACCTTC.

This rearrangement joins TRBV4-2 to TRBJ2-7; D is uncertain. Germline CDR1 LGHNA, CDR2 YNFKEQ. V lost 0 bases and J lost 6, with 9 bases in between. The CDR3 has 13 amino acids. CDR3 loop: CASSQDGTGEQYF. The DNA for the CDR3 is TGTGCCAGCAGCCAAGATGGTACTGGCGAGCAGTACTTC.

In this sample, this clone turned up a few times. This chain joins TRBV5-1 and TRBJ2-1; 9 bases map to TRBD2. Germline CDR1 reads SGHRS; CDR2 reads YFSETQ. This CDR3 contains 17 residues. V shed 2 bases and J 15 bases; nucleotides not matched to a gene: 21. CDR3 DNA: TGCGCCAGCAGCTTTCGGGCTGGGGCGGGAGGGTTAAGTATTTGGTTCTTC. Translated: CASSFRAGAGGLSIWFF.

The chain carries TRBV11-2 and TRBJ1-2, with a possible D match to TRBD1 (6 bases). CDR3 size: 13 residues. Germline V gene data show CDR1 as SGHAT and CDR2 as FQNNGV. V was pared by 5 bases and J by 10 bases, with 17 bases between. In DNA form, the CDR3 reads TGTGCCAGCAGCCCAGGGGCAGGGGATGCCTACACCTTC. It specifies CASSPGAGDAYTF.

The chain combines TRBV9 with TRBJ2-1, with 8 bases aligning to TRBD1. The germline gives CDR1 SGDLS, CDR2 YYNGEE. The CDR3 runs 16 residues. V shed 3 bases, J shed 6 bases, and the junction held 11 bases outside the gene matches. Here the CDR3 reads CASSARQGKGVNEQFF. CDR3 bases: TGTGCCAGCAGCGCCCGACAGGGGAAGGGAGTCAATGAGCAGTTCTTC.

The chain couples TRBV7-3 to TRBJ2-5, with a possible D match to TRBD1 (5 bases). Germline values: CDR1 SGHTA, CDR2 FQGTGA. V was cut by 1 base and J by 5 bases, with 11 bases left in between. The CDR3 loop spans 14 amino acids. The DNA for the CDR3 is TGTGCCAGCAGCTTAAGACCAGGGTGGGAGACCCAGTACTTC. This gives the protein CASSLRPGWETQYF.

The V call is TRBV5-4, the J call TRBJ1-1; 8 bases line up with TRBD1. Per the germline V gene, CDR1 is SGHNT and CDR2 is YYREEE (reference sequence). CDR3 size: 15 residues. The V and J ends lost 3 bases and 1 base, in that order; junction bases with no gene match: 5. CDR3 DNA sequence: TGTGCCAGCAGCTGGGGGACAGGCTCGAACACTGAAGCTTTCTTT. It is translated as CASSWGTGSNTEAFF.

The chain uses TRBV4-3 and TRBJ2-2; tentative D call: TRBD2 (6 bases). Germline V gene lookup returns CDR1 LGHNA and CDR2 YSLEER. The CDR3 is 19 amino acids. V lost 3 bases, J lost 0 bases, and 20 bases lay in between. The CDR3 spells CASSQGISFWTTNTGELFF. As DNA, the CDR3 is TGCGCCAGCAGCCAGGGTATCTCGTTTTGGACTACGAACACCGGGGAGCTGTTTTTT.

The chain recombines TRBV7-9 with TRBJ2-3; D gene unclear. Germline V gene data show CDR1 as SEHNR and CDR2 as FQNEAQ (reference sequence). CDR3 length: 12 amino acids. Trimming cost V 5 bases and J 5 bases, with 8 bases left between them. The CDR3 sequence: CASSITGDTQYF. The DNA of the CDR3 is TGTGCCAGCAGCATTACGGGAGATACGCAGTATTTT. Supplemented by reference TRBV7-9 and TRBJ2-3, the full variable domain reads DTGVSQNPRHKITKRGQNVTFRCDPISEHNRLYWYRQTLGQGPEFLTYFQNEAQLEKSRLLSDRFSAERPKGSFSTLEIQRTEQGDSAMYLCASSITGDTQYFGPGTRLTVL.

A single count supports this clone. This chain joins TRBV7-8 and TRBJ2-3, with D possibly matching TRBD2 (5 bases). This CDR3 contains 15 residues. V lost 3 bases and J 0 bases, leaving 10 bases between the germline ends. Germline V lookup: CDR1 SGHVS, CDR2 FQNEAQ. The CDR3 region has the DNA TGTGCCAGCAGCTTGCCACTAGGAAGCACAGATACGCAGTATTTT. It translates to CASSLPLGSTDTQYF.